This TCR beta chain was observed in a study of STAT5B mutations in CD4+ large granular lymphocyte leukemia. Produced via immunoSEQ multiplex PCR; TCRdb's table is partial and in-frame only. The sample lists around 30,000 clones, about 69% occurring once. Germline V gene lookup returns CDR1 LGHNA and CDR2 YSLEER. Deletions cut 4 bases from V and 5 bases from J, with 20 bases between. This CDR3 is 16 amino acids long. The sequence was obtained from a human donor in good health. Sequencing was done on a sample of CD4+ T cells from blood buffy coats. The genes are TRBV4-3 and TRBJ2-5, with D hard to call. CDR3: CASSRTLAAVRETQYF. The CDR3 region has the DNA TGCGCCAGCAGCCGCACCCTTGCTGCGGTCCGGGAGACCCAGTACTTC.